Listed here is a single T cell receptor (beta chain). Its matching antigen is unknown. Repertoires were sampled repeatedly during chemoradiotherapy. Germline CDR1 is SGHTA and CDR2 is FQGTGA. This CDR3 comprises 16 residues. Trimming shortened V by 5 bases and J by 7 bases, and 20 bases separated the two germline ends. The sample is drawn from a study of chemoradiotherapy in HPV16-positive cancers. The wider study: Functional T-cell assays on a couple of HPV16-positive patients' cells defined candidate HPV-specific clones and common TCR motifs. General observations from the study: During treatment, candidate HPV-specific clones and E7-related motifs expanded in tumor. Only a couple of HPV16-positive patients supplied the functional HPV-specificity definition.

Assay: immunoSEQ multiplex PCR; the TCRdb copy retains only in-frame clones and omits some. Counted here are roughly 11,000 clones, just over 90% occurring once; the ten biggest clones make up over 1.5%. This sequence was found in a human donor with HPV-associated anogenital cancer. The rearrangement joins TRBV7-3 to TRBJ1-4; D not certain. Specimen: blood, collected from a patient who underwent chemoradiotherapy. CDR3 coding DNA: TGTGCCAGCAGCACCTTCCCCGGCAGCCGTCTTGAAAAACTGTTTTTT. Residues: CASSTFPGSRLEKLFF.